The entry that follows covers one T cell receptor (beta chain) sequence. In germline, CDR1 is SGHNT, CDR2 YYREEE (reference sequence). V gave up 1 base and J gave up 8 bases; unmatched junction bases: 8. The CDR3 is 14 residues long. The data belong to a study of blood T cell repertoires in COVID-19. Background on the study: The study drew acute and convalescent COVID-19 samples from the United States, Italy and Spain. T cells, B-cell-depleted T cells, or PBMCs supplied cDNA or gDNA.

Generated by immunoSEQ multiplex PCR, the TCRdb table keeps only in-frame clones and is missing some. The sample has a few hundred thousand clones, roughly nine tenths seen once. The chain combines TRBV5-4 with TRBJ1-2; TRBD1 aligns across 7 bases. This TCR was sampled from a man aged 18 to 35 who had recovered from COVID-19. Sequencing input: PBMCs or T cells enriched from blood (not recorded which). The CDR3 loop reads CASSLLVQGKGYTF. CDR3 nucleotides: TGTGCCAGCAGCTTGTTGGTACAGGGGAAGGGCTACACCTTC.